This record covers a single T cell receptor beta chain. Its specificity is unknown. From the multiplex PCR reads, TCRdb called clonotypes with MiXCR, one entry per CDR3 protein. The repertoire consists of 16,000 or so distinct CDR3 sequences, with just under 45% occurring once and the leading ten covering more than 10%. This specimen comes from a study of breast tumors, draining lymph nodes, adjacent tissues. Study-wide results and caveats: Tumor and nontumor repertoires were significantly more similar in luminal-like than in basal-like breast cancer. Most tumor T cells seemingly derive from lymph node, then expand in tumor.

The CDR3 extends over 16 amino acids. Germline loops: CDR1 LNHNV, CDR2 YYDKDF (reference sequence). V was trimmed by 1 base and J by 3 bases, leaving 13 bases between them. The rearrangement uses TRBV15 and TRBJ2-1, with D uncertain. The sequence derives from a female donor with breast cancer. Some clones in this sample may be carry-over from other donors' samples. The sample taken for sequencing was tumor-adjacent breast tissue. The CDR3 here is CATSRVRNTIYNEQFF. The CDR3 DNA follows: TGTGCCACCAGCAGAGTTCGGAACACCATCTACAATGAGCAGTTCTTC.